The 10 T cell receptor beta chains presented below share a single source sample, sequenced in a study of blood T cell repertoires in COVID-19. TCRdb's copy holds only in-frame clones and misses some; the assay was immunoSEQ multiplex PCR. The sample records approximately 190,000 clones, over 80% being singletons. The sequenced sample was peripheral blood. These receptors all stem from a woman in her thirties or forties with acute or convalescent COVID-19.

This sequence joins TRBV4-1 and TRBJ1-1; D unclear. CDR3 size: 15 residues. V dropped 4 bases and J dropped 0 bases, with 12 bases sitting between them. From germline, CDR1 is MGHRA and CDR2 YSYEKL. CDR3 in amino acids: CASSPLGVMNTEAFF. The CDR3 DNA sequence: TGCGCCAGCAGCCCACTCGGGGTCATGAACACTGAAGCTTTCTTT.

The chain carries TRBV7-2 and TRBJ2-3; no reliable D call. The CDR3 totals 11 residues. Trimming removed 6 bases from V and 5 bases from J, with 6 bases in between. CDR1 and CDR2 from the germline V gene are SGHTA and FQGNSA. The CDR3 DNA is TGTGCCAGCAGGATCGGAGATACGCAGTATTTT. Translated: CASRIGDTQYF.

The V gene is TRBV21-1, the J gene TRBJ2-2; the tabulated D call, TRBD1, remains unverified against the DNA. TRBV21-1 is termed a pseudogene. The CDR3 contains 15 residues. The CDR3 reads CASSNLDRNTGELFF. The CDR3 nucleotides read TGTGCCAGCAGCAACCTGGACAGGAACACCGGGGAGCTGTTTTTT.

The table lists this clone with a count of one. V usage is TRBV5-1 and J usage is TRBJ2-1; D ambiguous. This CDR3 spans 14 amino acids. CDR1 and CDR2 (germline): SGHRS, YFSETQ. V was clipped by 0 bases and J by 5 bases, with 9 bases between them. The CDR3 nucleotides read TGCGCCAGCAGCTTGGCCCTGAGAAACAATGAGCAGTTCTTC. Residues: CASSLALRNNEQFF.

J is TRBJ1-5 and V is TRBV28; 7 bases are a match to TRBD1. V was clipped by 11 bases and J by 2 bases; unmatched bases: 6. Germline lookup yields CDR1 MDHEN and CDR2 SYDVKM. This CDR3 region has 13 residues. CDR3 sequence (DNA): TGTGCCTGTCACAGGGGCGGCAATCAGCCCCAGCATTTT. It encodes CACHRGGNQPQHF.

The rearrangement joins TRBV7-9 to TRBJ1-5; a weak D match, TRBD1 (6 bases). V lost 1 base, J lost 0 bases, and 10 bases lay in between. Germline lookup yields CDR1 SEHNR and CDR2 FQNEAQ (reference sequence). This CDR3 is built from 16 residues. This chain's CDR3 is CASSLGGGLSNQPQHF. CDR3 DNA: TGTGCCAGCAGCTTAGGTGGGGGCCTTAGCAATCAGCCCCAGCATTTT.

V is TRBV21-1 and J is TRBJ1-4; the D call of TRBD1 is as the table states it, not checked on the DNA. TRBV21-1 is designated a pseudogene. The CDR3 totals 13 residues. CDR3 sequence (DNA): TGTGCCAGCAGCACCCCAGGGGAAGAAAAACTGTTTTTT. It encodes CASSTPGEEKLFF.

This sequence joins TRBV5-6 and TRBJ2-7; no clear D gene. V lost 0 bases and J lost 8, with 9 bases in between. The CDR3 covers 12 residues. CDR1 and CDR2 (germline): SGHDT, YYEEEE. CDR3 sequence reads: CASSLGAVQQYF. CDR3 coding DNA: TGTGCCAGCAGCTTGGGGGCAGTCCAGCAGTACTTC.

The chain is built from TRBV27 and TRBJ1-2; possible D gene TRBD1, 6 bases. This CDR3 has 14 amino acids. The germline CDR1 and CDR2 sequences are MNHEY and SMNVEV (reference sequence). Trimming took 5 bases from V and 4 from J, leaving 14 bases between them. CDR3 protein: CASSRAGDGYGYTF. The CDR3 DNA follows: TGTGCCAGCAGTAGAGCAGGGGACGGCTATGGCTACACCTTC.

The chain is built from TRBV2 and TRBJ2-5; 12 bases map to TRBD1. The trim removed 9 bases at V and 4 bases at J, leaving 9 bases unmatched. The CDR3 contains 15 residues. CDR1 is SNHLY, CDR2 FYNNEI, per germline. The CDR3 DNA sequence: TGTGCCAGGAACCGGGACAGGGGGCTCGGAGAGACCCAGTACTTC. This translates into CARNRDRGLGETQYF.